Sequencing of this T cell receptor (beta chain) was carried out in a study of T and B cells in COVID-19 patients. TRB rearrangements were amplified by multiplex PCR with BIOMED2 TRB-A/B primers. From the multiplex PCR reads, TCRdb called clonotypes with MiXCR, one entry per CDR3 protein. The sample lists 10,000 or so distinct CDR3 sequences, 30% seen once, with approximately 14% in the top ten. The V end lost 6 bases, the J end lost 4 bases, and 10 bases lay between the germline ends. CDR1 LNHDA and CDR2 SQIVND come from the germline V gene (reference sequence). The CDR3 extends over 13 amino acids. From blood, roughly 220-550 ng of genomic DNA served as TRB template. Sample share makes this clonotype medium-sized (0.01 to 0.1%).

The chain recombines TRBV19 with TRBJ2-1; unclear D gene. This TCR was sampled from a human donor with active COVID-19. The sequenced material came from blood. The chain's CDR3 is CASSFWGYNEQFF. CDR3 nucleotide sequence: TGTGCCAGTAGCTTTTGGGGATACAATGAGCAGTTCTTC.